The present T cell receptor (beta chain) was sequenced within a study of T cell responses to AZD1222 COVID-19 vaccine. Assay: immunoSEQ multiplex PCR; the TCRdb copy retains only in-frame clones and omits some. The top ten hold 3.6% of the sample, which has about 140,000 clones, over 90% seen once. This clone is a singleton in its sample. Its antigen is unknown. Overall study results and limits: As reported, nearly half of all spike-specific TCRs target variant regions that are unmutated.

The CDR3 consists of 15 residues. V dropped 5 bases and J dropped 3 bases, with 15 bases sitting between them. Germline V gene data show CDR1 as MDHEN and CDR2 as SYDVKM. The specimen comprised peripheral blood, sampled 28 days after the second AZD1222 dose. The V and J genes are TRBV28 and TRBJ2-3; the D call may be TRBD1 or TRBD2 (5 bases each). This receptor was identified in an adult who received the AZD1222 COVID-19 vaccine. CDR3: CASSPQGDGTDTQYF. Here the CDR3 DNA reads TGTGCCAGCAGTCCCCAAGGGGACGGGACAGATACGCAGTATTTT.